This passage covers 8 T cell receptor beta chains from one sample sequenced in a study of CD8+ T cells in alopecia areata. Treatment given: oral pan-JAK inhibitor, 5-10 mg twice daily. cDNA reverse transcribed from extracted RNA served as the sequencing template. Sequenced by immunoSEQ multiplex PCR; TCRdb stores in-frame clones only, minus some. Of roughly 180,000 clones listed, about 47% were seen once; the top ten hold 10%. The sample in question was CD8+ T cells sorted from blood, obtained at week 52, from a patient treated with tofacitinib. These receptors were obtained from a human donor with alopecia areata.

A few counts support this clone. The CDR3 DNA reads TGTGCCGGCCAGGGGGCGTATAATTCACCCCTCCACTTT. It specifies CAGQGAYNSPLHF. This chain links TRBV7-9 with TRBJ1-6; 8 bases align to TRBD1. Germline V CDR1 and CDR2: SEHNR, FQNEAQ (reference sequence). CDR3 length: 13 amino acids. V trimming: 11 bases; J trimming: 4 bases; junction bases outside the gene matches: 4.

The rearrangement links TRBV6-1 to TRBJ2-1; 13 nucleotides match TRBD2. V gave up 4 bases and J gave up 3 bases; unmatched junction bases: 6. The V gene's germline CDR1 is MNHNS and CDR2 SASEGT. The CDR3 is made up of 17 amino acids. CDR3 residues: CASSGGGLAGHYNEQFF. The CDR3 nucleotides read TGTGCCAGCAGTGGGGGGGGACTAGCGGGGCACTACAATGAGCAGTTCTTC.

This clone showed up just a few times. This chain connects TRBV19 to TRBJ1-6, with D uncertain. The CDR3 runs to 13 residues. Germline loops: CDR1 LNHDA, CDR2 SQIVND (reference sequence). The V end lost 0 bases, the J end lost 10 bases, and 7 bases lay between the germline ends. The CDR3: CASSIEEYSPLHF. Here the CDR3 DNA reads TGTGCCAGTAGTATAGAAGAGTACTCACCCCTCCACTTT.

In its sample, this clone was seen a few times. This sequence joins TRBV19 and TRBJ1-2; D is unclear. There are 13 residues in the CDR3. V lost 6 bases, J lost 4 bases, and 12 bases lay in between. Germline CDR1 and CDR2: LNHDA and SQIVND (reference sequence). The CDR3 nucleotides are TGTGCCAGTAGGAGGACGGGCAGCTATGGCTACACCTTC. It is translated as CASRRTGSYGYTF.

This chain links TRBV7-9 with TRBJ2-2, with D possibly TRBD1 on 6 matching bases. This CDR3 is built from 18 residues. Trimming stripped 7 bases from V and 1 base from J, with 22 bases between. Germline CDR1 is SEHNR and CDR2 is FQNEAQ (reference sequence). Written as DNA, the CDR3 is TGTGCCAGCACCGACAATAATCTGGGACAACAGAACACCGGGGAGCTGTTTTTT. Translating gives CASTDNNLGQQNTGELFF.

This clone came up a few times. The CDR3 DNA sequence: TGTGCCAGCAGCTCCGGGACGGTCGTTGAAGCTTTCTTT. It yields the protein CASSSGTVVEAFF. The genes are TRBV13 and TRBJ1-1, with a tentative D call TRBD1 (5 bases). The CDR3 has 13 amino acids. The germline V gene encodes CDR1 PRHDT and CDR2 FYEKMQ (reference sequence). Deletions cut 4 bases from V and 7 bases from J, with 13 bases between.

This clone came up a few times. The chain is built from TRBV25-1 and TRBJ2-7, with a tentative D call TRBD2 (6 bases). The germline V gene has CDR1 MGHDK and CDR2 SYGVNS. This CDR3 is built from 18 residues. Trimming shortened V by 6 bases and J by 0 bases, and 24 bases separated the two germline ends. This CDR3 reads CASSHPGQGRSGSYEQYF. The DNA of the CDR3 is TGTGCCAGCAGCCACCCGGGGCAAGGGAGGTCGGGCTCCTACGAGCAGTACTTC.

The chain recombines TRBV20-1 with TRBJ2-7; 9 bases are shared with TRBD1. Trimming cost V 7 bases and J 4 bases; bases outside gene matches: 2. Germline V gene sequence: CDR1 DFQATT, CDR2 SNEGSKA (reference sequence). The CDR3 contains 11 residues. Here the CDR3 reads CSVGQGYEQYF. As DNA, the CDR3 is TGCAGTGTTGGACAGGGGTACGAGCAGTACTTC.